This T cell receptor (beta chain) was recovered during a study of patients and donors after allogeneic stem cell transplantation. The CDR3 has 16 amino acids. Losses at the gene ends were 4 bases for V and 3 bases for J; bases not matched to a gene: 1. Germline assignment: CDR1 SGHTA and CDR2 FQGTGA. TCRdb re-derived calls from the RT-PCR reads in MiXCR, one entry per CDR3 protein. The sample consists of some 150,000 distinct CDR3 sequences, about a third of them appearing once. V gene TRBV7-3 combines with J gene TRBJ2-3, with 16 bases that match TRBD2. The clonotype comes from a human donor who was either an allogeneic HSCT recipient or a stem cell or donor lymphocyte infusion donor (not recorded which). It is not recorded whose cells these are; they may come from a transplant donor. The material sequenced was blood, either unsorted or a sorted T cell fraction (not recorded which). The CDR3 DNA follows: TGTGCCAGCAGCTCGGGACTAGCGGGGGGGACAGATACGCAGTATTTT. Translating gives CASSSGLAGGTDTQYF.